This record covers a single TCR beta chain. The sample is drawn from a study of cytomegalovirus exposure and HLA in healthy donors. CDR3 length: 14 residues. CDR1 is GTSNPN and CDR2 is SVGIG in the germline V gene (reference sequence). Trimming removed 1 base from V and 7 bases from J, with 14 bases in between. The PCR made use of 60 Vbeta and 13 Jbeta primers. The assay was immunoSEQ multiplex PCR, and TCRdb's table has in-frame clones only and misses some. The sample lists about 190,000 clones, roughly 80% occurring once. The sequence derives from a woman under 40 in good health and CMV-seropositive. The chain recombines TRBV30 with TRBJ1-5; D might be TRBD1 (5 bases). Sequencing was done on a sample of PBMCs. In nucleotides, the CDR3 is TGTGCCTGGAGTGGTCCGGGGGAGGGACAGCCCCAGCATTTT. As protein: CAWSGPGEGQPQHF. The variable domain in full, with the rest retrieved from reference TRBV30 and TRBJ1-5, is SQTIHQWPATLVQPVGSPLSLECTVEGTSNPNLYWYRQAAGRGLQLLFYSVGIGQISSEVPQNLSASRPQDRQFILSSKKLLLSDSGFYLCAWSGPGEGQPQHFGDGTRLSIL.